The 23 T cell receptor beta chains below were found in one sample sequenced in a study of cytomegalovirus exposure and HLA in healthy donors. PCR employed 60 Vbeta and 13 Jbeta primers. Assay: immunoSEQ multiplex PCR; the TCRdb copy retains only in-frame clones and omits some. Its table lists some 39,000 clones. Sequencing was done on a sample of PBMCs. Source of these receptors: a woman aged 25 to 39 in good health and CMV-seropositive.

The chain has TRBV5-8 and TRBJ1-5; 8 bases map to TRBD1. Losses at the gene ends were 4 bases for V and 4 bases for J; bases not matched to a gene: 7. The CDR3 runs 15 residues. Germline V CDR1 and CDR2: SGHTS, YDEGEE. The CDR3 here is CASSLLTGGNQPQHF. The CDR3 DNA follows: TGTGCCAGCAGCCTCCTTACAGGGGGGAATCAGCCCCAGCATTTT.

The J gene is TRBJ1-2, the V gene TRBV28; the match to TRBD1 covers 10 bases. CDR1 is MDHEN, CDR2 SYDVKM, per germline. Trimming took 10 bases from V and 5 from J; bases not matched to a gene: 4. The CDR3 sequence is 12 residues long. DNA of the CDR3: TGTGCCACCCCGGGACAGGGGTATGGCTACACCTTC. This encodes CATPGQGYGYTF.

This chain uses TRBV19 with TRBJ2-1; possibly TRBD1 for D (6 bases). Trimming pared 5 bases from V and 1 base from J, leaving 15 bases between. CDR1 is LNHDA, CDR2 SQIVND, per germline (reference sequence). This CDR3 region has 16 residues. CDR3 sequence (DNA): TGTGCCAGTAGTGACGTACTCAGGGGTTCCTACAATGAGCAGTTCTTC. It is translated as CASSDVLRGSYNEQFF. Complete variable domain (other parts from reference TRBV19 and TRBJ2-1): DGGITQSPKYLFRKEGQNVTLSCEQNLNHDAMYWYRQDPGQGLRLIYYSQIVNDFQKGDIAEGYSVSREKKESFPLTVTSAQKNPTAFYLCASSDVLRGSYNEQFFGPGTRLTVL.

The chain carries TRBV9 and TRBJ2-7, with a tentative D call TRBD2 (6 bases). V was cut by 0 bases and J by 7 bases, with 17 bases left in between. This CDR3 comprises 15 residues. Germline CDR1 reads SGDLS; CDR2 reads YYNGEE. The CDR3 DNA follows: TGTGCCAGCAGCGTAGACGCACGCCCGAGCGGGGAGCAGTACTTC. Translation: CASSVDARPSGEQYF.

V and J are TRBV7-9 and TRBJ2-7; 11 nucleotides agree with TRBD2. J lost 3 bases, V lost 3 bases, and 10 bases had no gene match. CDR1 SEHNR and CDR2 FQNEAQ come from the germline V gene (reference sequence). This CDR3 spans 17 amino acids. The CDR3 region is CASSFLLAGGIYYEQYF. The CDR3 coding sequence is TGTGCCAGCAGCTTCCTCCTAGCGGGGGGTATCTACTACGAGCAGTACTTC. Full variable domain (rest looked up from reference TRBV7-9 and TRBJ2-7): DTGVSQNPRHKITKRGQNVTFRCDPISEHNRLYWYRQTLGQGPEFLTYFQNEAQLEKSRLLSDRFSAERPKGSFSTLEIQRTEQGDSAMYLCASSFLLAGGIYYEQYFGPGTRLTVT.

This rearrangement joins TRBV19 to TRBJ1-2; 7 bases fit TRBD1. Germline V CDR1 and CDR2: LNHDA, SQIVND (reference sequence). CDR3 length equals 13 residues. V trimming: 5 bases; J trimming: 5 bases; junction bases outside the gene matches: 5. The CDR3 coding sequence is TGTGCCAGTAGTGATACAGGGGATTATGGCTACACCTTC. Its protein is CASSDTGDYGYTF.

The genes are TRBV18 and TRBJ1-2; D unresolved. The germline V and J ends were trimmed by 2 bases and 0 bases, with 7 bases remaining between them. Germline assignment: CDR1 KGHSH and CDR2 LQKENI. This CDR3 comprises 14 residues. The CDR3 coding sequence is TGTGCCAGCTCACCATCAGACACTAACTATGGCTACACCTTC. This translates into CASSPSDTNYGYTF.

J is TRBJ2-4 and V is TRBV6-1; TRBD1 agrees at 7 bases. This CDR3 is built from 14 residues. CDR1 is MNHNS and CDR2 is SASEGT in the germline V gene. Losses at the gene ends were 10 bases for V and 1 base for J; bases not matched to a gene: 7. The chain's CDR3 is CATLQGWAKNIQYF. CDR3 nucleotide sequence: TGTGCCACCCTACAGGGGTGGGCCAAAAACATTCAGTACTTC.

V is TRBV14 and J is TRBJ1-2; TRBD1 aligns across 7 bases. The length of the CDR3 is 15 residues. Trimming removed 3 bases from V and 4 bases from J; junction bases left unmatched: 8. The germline V gene has CDR1 SGHDN and CDR2 FVKESK. DNA of the CDR3: TGTGCCAGCAGCCATACTGACAGGGACAGCTATGGCTACACCTTC. It specifies CASSHTDRDSYGYTF. The full variable domain, with the rest looked up from reference TRBV14 and TRBJ1-2, is EAGVTQFPSHSVIEKGQTVTLRCDPISGHDNLYWYRRVMGKEIKFLLHFVKESKQDESGMPNNRFLAERTGGTYSTLKVQPAELEDSGVYFCASSHTDRDSYGYTFGSGTRLTVV.

V is TRBV4-1 and J is TRBJ2-3; 9 bases agree with TRBD1. After removal of 0 bases from V and 2 bases from J, the junction contained 6 bases not matched to a gene. The CDR3 is 17 amino acids. CDR1 and CDR2 from the germline V gene are MGHRA and YSYEKL. CDR3 DNA: TGCGCCAGCAGCCAAGATGGGACAGGGAGTTTCACAGATACGCAGTATTTT. As protein: CASSQDGTGSFTDTQYF.

This chain connects TRBV7-7 to TRBJ2-2; D gene uncertain. V gave up 4 bases and J gave up 4 bases, with 16 bases separating them. Per the germline V gene, CDR1 is SSHAT and CDR2 is FNYEAQ (reference sequence). The CDR3 is made up of 16 amino acids. The CDR3 sequence is CASSSLDWRFTGELFF. CDR3 in DNA: TGTGCCAGCAGCTCTCTAGATTGGAGATTCACCGGGGAGCTGTTTTTT.

The J gene is TRBJ1-2, the V gene TRBV15; D may be TRBD1 (6 bases). The V and J ends lost 5 bases and 7 bases respectively, with 20 bases between them. The CDR3 is 15 residues long. CDR1 is LNHNV, CDR2 YYDKDF, per germline (reference sequence). For the CDR3, the DNA is TGTGCCACCAGCGAACCTCTATACAGGGTCTCTGGCTACACCTTC. Translation gives CATSEPLYRVSGYTF.

The chain joins TRBV4-1 to TRBJ1-6; D not certain. The CDR3 consists of 17 residues. V lost 0 bases, J lost 6 bases, and 15 bases lay in between. Germline lookup yields CDR1 MGHRA and CDR2 YSYEKL. The CDR3 loop reads CASSQDRAGRGNSPLHF. Written as DNA, the CDR3 is TGCGCCAGCAGCCAAGATCGGGCAGGCCGGGGTAATTCACCCCTCCACTTT.

J is TRBJ1-1 and V is TRBV5-1, with unresolved D. CDR1 and CDR2 from the germline V gene are SGHRS and YFSETQ. The germline V and J ends were trimmed by 1 base and 4 bases, with 14 bases remaining between them. This CDR3 is built from 15 residues. As DNA, the CDR3 is TGCGCCAGCAGCTTGTCGCCAGGCCTTGGCACTGAAGCTTTCTTT. Amino acids: CASSLSPGLGTEAFF.

This sequence joins TRBV6-5 and TRBJ2-1, with TRBD2 matching over 10 bases. The CDR3 spans 14 residues. Looked up from germline, CDR1 is MNHEY and CDR2 is SVGAGI. The trim removed 6 bases at V and 7 bases at J, leaving 6 bases unmatched. CDR3 bases: TGTGCCAGCAGCCTAGCGGGGGATGTTAATGAGCAGTTCTTC. It codes for CASSLAGDVNEQFF.

The rearrangement uses TRBV6-1 and TRBJ1-5, with unresolved D. The CDR3 contains 12 residues. V shed 6 bases and J shed 5 bases, with 8 bases lying between them. Germline V lookup: CDR1 MNHNS, CDR2 SASEGT. CDR3 sequence reads: CASSGEDQPQHF. CDR3 DNA: TGTGCCAGCAGCGGAGAGGATCAGCCCCAGCATTTT.

The V call is TRBV5-1, the J call TRBJ1-5; D gene ambiguous. V was cut by 8 bases and J by 4 bases, with 13 bases left in between. CDR1 and CDR2 (germline): SGHRS, YFSETQ. The CDR3 is 13 amino acids. The CDR3 DNA follows: TGCGCCAGGGTCTTAAGAGTAAATCAGCCCCAGCATTTT. This translates into CARVLRVNQPQHF. Drawing the rest from reference TRBV5-1 and TRBJ1-5, the complete variable domain is KAGVTQTPRYLIKTRGQQVTLSCSPISGHRSVSWYQQTPGQGLQFLFEYFSETQRNKGNFPGRFSGRQFSNSRSEMNVSTLELGDSALYLCARVLRVNQPQHFGDGTRLSIL.

This chain connects TRBV4-1 to TRBJ1-1; 9 bases are shared with TRBD1. This CDR3 is built from 15 residues. The junction had 6 bases not matched to a gene; V was cut back by 4 bases and J by 3 bases. CDR1 MGHRA and CDR2 YSYEKL come from the germline V gene. The chain's CDR3 is CASSLLGQGDTEAFF. The CDR3 nucleotides are TGCGCCAGCAGCCTACTGGGACAGGGAGACACTGAAGCTTTCTTT.

This chain joins TRBV30 and TRBJ1-5, with a possible D match to TRBD1 (6 bases). The CDR3 has 14 amino acids. V was trimmed by 4 bases and J by 2 bases, leaving 12 bases between them. CDR1 and CDR2 from the germline V gene are GTSNPN and SVGIG (reference sequence). The CDR3 here is CAWNSGAGNQPQHF. The DNA of the CDR3 is TGTGCCTGGAACTCAGGGGCGGGCAATCAGCCCCAGCATTTT.

J is TRBJ1-1 and V is TRBV29-1, with D perhaps matching TRBD1 (6 bases). The CDR3 has 11 amino acids. Germline CDR1 is SQVTM and CDR2 is ANQGSEA. V was cut by 7 bases and J by 7 bases, with 13 bases left in between. CDR3 in amino acids: CSAPKDSEAFF. CDR3 bases: TGCAGCGCCCCGAAGGACAGTGAAGCTTTCTTT.

The genes are TRBV19 and TRBJ2-7; 7 nucleotides agree with TRBD1. The CDR3 loop spans 13 amino acids. Germline V gene sequence: CDR1 LNHDA, CDR2 SQIVND (reference sequence). V trimming: 6 bases; J trimming: 5 bases; junction bases outside the gene matches: 7. The CDR3 DNA sequence: TGTGCCAGTAGCGAGGGGGCTGGGGACGAGCAGTACTTC. Translation gives CASSEGAGDEQYF.

V gene TRBV27 combines with J gene TRBJ2-7; no firm D call. The CDR3 has 13 amino acids. Trimming took off 7 bases at V and 3 bases at J, with 13 bases between the two ends. CDR1 and CDR2 (germline): MNHEY, SMNVEV (reference sequence). The CDR3 nucleotides are TGTGCCAGCACGCGAGGAACAAGCTACGAGCAGTACTTC. This translates into CASTRGTSYEQYF.

The rearrangement joins TRBV18 to TRBJ1-1; 7 bases agree with TRBD1. This CDR3 region has 15 residues. Germline lookup yields CDR1 KGHSH and CDR2 LQKENI. Losses at the gene ends were 3 bases for V and 1 base for J; bases not matched to a gene: 5. As DNA, the CDR3 is TGTGCCAGCTCACCCTCTAGGGGGCCGAACACTGAAGCTTTCTTT. This encodes CASSPSRGPNTEAFF.